Many counts were recorded for the clone carrying this T cell receptor beta chain. Its antigen is undetermined. The CDR3 extends over 15 amino acids. Germline V gives CDR1 SGHTS, CDR2 YDEGEE. Germline trimming cut 0 bases from V and 6 bases from J; bases unmatched to any gene: 4. The data were obtained in a study of early T cells in non-severe SARS-CoV-2 infection. Across the study: It was bulk RNA from unsorted whole blood that was sequenced, and the chains were unpaired.

The study, taken as a whole, reports: VDJdb matching skewed toward anti-spike CD8 responses, missing private and CD4 specificities.

Individual cDNA molecules were tagged with unique molecular identifiers. TCRdb re-analysed the 5' RACE reads in MiXCR, keeping a single row per CDR3 protein. The sample shows tens of thousands of distinct CDR3 sequences, about 3.9% of them seen only once. The material sequenced was whole blood. The receptor's source is an adult who was a healthcare worker with PCR-confirmed SARS-CoV-2 infection or an uninfected control (not recorded which). The chain carries TRBV5-8 and TRBJ2-1; TRBD2 matches at 9 bases. The CDR3 reads CASSLVREGRNEQFF. DNA for the CDR3: TGTGCCAGCAGCTTGGTGCGGGAGGGCCGCAATGAGCAGTTCTTC.